This T cell receptor beta chain was found in a study of response to subunit inactivated influenza vaccine. A single record per CDR3 protein comes from TCRdb applying MiXCR to the RT-PCR reads. The sample lists about 540,000 distinct CDR3 sequences; less than 25% were seen once. This sample was also put to use in a study of T cells expressing NK-cell markers. Turning to that study: For TCR beta, cDNA was produced by 5'RACE template switching with UMIs.

The specimen comprised CD4+ T cells sorted from PBMCs, sampled 11 to 12 days after vaccination. This sequence was found in a middle-aged man who received an inactivated influenza vaccine.

The CDR3 nucleotides are TGTGCCAGCAGCGCTAGGACAGGGGGTTTAGAGACCCAGTACTTC. This gives the protein CASSARTGGLETQYF. The V gene is TRBV11-3, the J gene TRBJ2-5, with 10 bases aligning to TRBD1. Germline CDR1 SGHNT, CDR2 YENEEA. Unmatched junction bases numbered 7, after V lost 5 bases and J lost 4 bases. CDR3 length: 15 amino acids. Full variable domain (outside the CDR3, taken from reference TRBV11-3 and TRBJ2-5): EAGVVQSPRYKIIEKKQPVAFWCNPISGHNTLYWYLQNLGQGPELLIRYENEEAVDDSQLPKDRFSAERLKGVDSTLKIQPAELGDSAVYLCASSARTGGLETQYFGPGTRLLVL.